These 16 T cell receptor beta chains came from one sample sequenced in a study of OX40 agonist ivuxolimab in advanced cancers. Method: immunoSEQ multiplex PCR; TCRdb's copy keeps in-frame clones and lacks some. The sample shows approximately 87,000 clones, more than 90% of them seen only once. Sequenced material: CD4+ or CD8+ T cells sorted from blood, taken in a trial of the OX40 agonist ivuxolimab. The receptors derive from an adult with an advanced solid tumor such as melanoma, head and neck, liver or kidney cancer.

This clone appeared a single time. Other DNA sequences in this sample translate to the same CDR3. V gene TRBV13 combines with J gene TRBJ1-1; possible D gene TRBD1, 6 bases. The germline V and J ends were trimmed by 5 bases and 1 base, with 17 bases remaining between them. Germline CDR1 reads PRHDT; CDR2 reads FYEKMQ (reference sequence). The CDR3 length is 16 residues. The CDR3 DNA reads TGTGCCAGCAGCCTACCATTGACAGGAGCGAACACTGAAGCTTTCTTT. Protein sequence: CASSLPLTGANTEAFF.

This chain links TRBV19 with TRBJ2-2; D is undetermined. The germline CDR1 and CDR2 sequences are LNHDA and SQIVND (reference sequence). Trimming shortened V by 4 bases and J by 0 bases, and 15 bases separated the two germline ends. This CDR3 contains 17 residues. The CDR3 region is CASSTTISLPNTGELFF. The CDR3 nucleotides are TGTGCCAGTAGTACCACTATATCGCTACCGAACACCGGGGAGCTGTTTTTT.

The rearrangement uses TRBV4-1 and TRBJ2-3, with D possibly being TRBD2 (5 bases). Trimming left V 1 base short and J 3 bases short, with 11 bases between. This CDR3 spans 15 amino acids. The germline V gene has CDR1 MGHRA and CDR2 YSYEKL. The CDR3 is CASSQAPRGTDTQYF. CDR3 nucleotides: TGCGCCAGCAGCCAAGCTCCCCGAGGGACAGATACGCAGTATTTT.

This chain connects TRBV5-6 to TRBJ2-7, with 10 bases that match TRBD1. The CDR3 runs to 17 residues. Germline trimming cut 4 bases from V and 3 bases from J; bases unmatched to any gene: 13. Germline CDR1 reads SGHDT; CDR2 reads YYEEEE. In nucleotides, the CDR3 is TGTGCCAGCAGCGCAGCGGGACAGGGGCCTTTAAACTACGAGCAGTACTTC. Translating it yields CASSAAGQGPLNYEQYF.

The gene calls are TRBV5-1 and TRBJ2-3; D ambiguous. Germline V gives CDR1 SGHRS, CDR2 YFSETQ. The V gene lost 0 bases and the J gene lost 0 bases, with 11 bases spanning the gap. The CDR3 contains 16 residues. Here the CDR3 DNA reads TGCGCCAGCAGCTTGGATTGGGTAGGGAGCACAGATACGCAGTATTTT. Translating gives CASSLDWVGSTDTQYF. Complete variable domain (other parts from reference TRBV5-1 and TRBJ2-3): KAGVTQTPRYLIKTRGQQVTLSCSPISGHRSVSWYQQTPGQGLQFLFEYFSETQRNKGNFPGRFSGRQFSNSRSEMNVSTLELGDSALYLCASSLDWVGSTDTQYFGPGTRLTVL.

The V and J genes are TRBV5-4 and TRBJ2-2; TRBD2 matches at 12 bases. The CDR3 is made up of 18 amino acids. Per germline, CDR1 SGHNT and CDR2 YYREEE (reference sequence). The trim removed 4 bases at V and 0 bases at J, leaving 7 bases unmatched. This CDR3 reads CASSPASGRVANTGELFF. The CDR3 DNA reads TGTGCCAGCAGCCCGGCTAGCGGGAGGGTCGCGAACACCGGGGAGCTGTTTTTT.

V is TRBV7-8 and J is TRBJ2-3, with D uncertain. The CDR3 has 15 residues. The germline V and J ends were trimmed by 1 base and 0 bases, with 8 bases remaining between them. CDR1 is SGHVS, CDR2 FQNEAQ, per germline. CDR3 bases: TGTGCCAGCAGCTTAGGTTACAGTAGCACAGATACGCAGTATTTT. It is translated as CASSLGYSSTDTQYF.

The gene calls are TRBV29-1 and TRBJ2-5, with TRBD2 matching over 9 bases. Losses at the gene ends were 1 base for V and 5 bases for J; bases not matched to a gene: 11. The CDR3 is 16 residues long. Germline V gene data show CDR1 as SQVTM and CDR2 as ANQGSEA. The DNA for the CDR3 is TGCAGCGTTGAAGCCCCATTTAGCGGGAGTTGGGAGACCCAGTACTTC. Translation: CSVEAPFSGSWETQYF. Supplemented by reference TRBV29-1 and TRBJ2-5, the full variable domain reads SAVISQKPSRDICQRGTSLTIQCQVDSQVTMMFWYRQQPGQSLTLIATANQGSEATYESGFVIDKFPISRPNLTFSTLTVSNMSPEDSSIYLCSVEAPFSGSWETQYFGPGTRLLVL.

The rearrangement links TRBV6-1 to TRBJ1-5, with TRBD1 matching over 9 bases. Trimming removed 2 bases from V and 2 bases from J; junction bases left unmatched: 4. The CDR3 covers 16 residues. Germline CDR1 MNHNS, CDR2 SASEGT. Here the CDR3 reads CASSEWDRDGNQPQHF. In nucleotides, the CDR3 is TGTGCCAGCAGTGAATGGGACAGGGATGGCAATCAGCCCCAGCATTTT.

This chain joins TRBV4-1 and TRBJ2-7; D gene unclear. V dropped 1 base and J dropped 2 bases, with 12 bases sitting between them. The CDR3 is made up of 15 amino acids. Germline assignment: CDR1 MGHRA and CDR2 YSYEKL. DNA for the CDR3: TGCGCCAGCAGCCAAGTTGTGTCCGGACCCTACGAGCAGTACTTC. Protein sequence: CASSQVVSGPYEQYF.

The CDR3 spells CASRVSVNTEAFF. The DNA for the CDR3 is TGCGCCAGCCGCGTCTCTGTGAACACTGAAGCTTTCTTT. V is TRBV10-1 and J is TRBJ1-1; D is undetermined. Germline CDR1 and CDR2: WNHNN and SYGVQD (reference sequence). The CDR3 is 13 amino acids. Trimming took 8 bases from V and 0 from J, leaving 10 bases between them.

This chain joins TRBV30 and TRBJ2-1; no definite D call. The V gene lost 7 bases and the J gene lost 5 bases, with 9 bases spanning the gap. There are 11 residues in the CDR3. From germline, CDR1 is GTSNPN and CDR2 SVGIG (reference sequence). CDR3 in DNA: TGTGCCTCGTTCCTAGACAATGAGCAGTTCTTC. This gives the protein CASFLDNEQFF.

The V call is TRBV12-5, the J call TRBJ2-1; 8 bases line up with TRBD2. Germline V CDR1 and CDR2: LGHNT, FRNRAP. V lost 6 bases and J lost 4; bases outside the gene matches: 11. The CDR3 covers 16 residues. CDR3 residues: CASGPGPGLGYNEQFF. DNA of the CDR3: TGTGCTAGTGGCCCTGGACCGGGACTAGGATACAATGAGCAGTTCTTC.

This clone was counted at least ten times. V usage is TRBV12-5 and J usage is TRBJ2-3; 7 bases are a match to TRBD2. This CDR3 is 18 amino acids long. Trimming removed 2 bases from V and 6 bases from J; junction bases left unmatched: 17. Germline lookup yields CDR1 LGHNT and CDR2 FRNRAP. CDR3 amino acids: CASGLQYGEGDGTDTQYF. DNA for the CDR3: TGTGCTAGTGGTTTGCAATACGGGGAGGGCGACGGAACGGATACGCAGTATTTT.

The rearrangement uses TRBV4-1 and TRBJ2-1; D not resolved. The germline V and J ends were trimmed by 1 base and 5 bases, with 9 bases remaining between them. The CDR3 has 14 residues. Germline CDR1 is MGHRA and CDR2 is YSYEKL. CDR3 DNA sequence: TGCGCCAGCAGCCAAGCCCCTAGGAACAATGAGCAGTTCTTC. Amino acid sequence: CASSQAPRNNEQFF.

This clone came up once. Here the CDR3 DNA reads TGTGCCACCAGCAGAGATCGGGGTGGTAATTCACCCCTCCACTTT. Its protein is CATSRDRGGNSPLHF. The chain has TRBV15 and TRBJ1-6; no definite D call. V lost 0 bases to trimming and J lost 6 bases, with 9 bases between them. This CDR3 comprises 15 residues. Germline V gene lookup returns CDR1 LNHNV and CDR2 YYDKDF (reference sequence).